Listed here are 10 T cell receptor beta chains from one sample, sequenced in a study of T cells in Graves' hyperthyroidism and ophthalmopathy. TCR beta CDR3 sequences were amplified from RNA transcripts. In the first-round RT-PCR of the TCR CDR3, the HTBI primer set was used. TCRdb re-called the multiplex PCR reads with MiXCR, one entry per CDR3 protein. The sample gives approximately 250,000 distinct CDR3 sequences, approximately 23% of which show up once; approximately 35% is in the top ten. Sequenced: blood. Receptors were obtained from a woman aged 40 to 55 with Graves' ophthalmopathy.

This clonotype was found a few times. The rearrangement joins TRBV2 to TRBJ2-4; TRBD2 matches at 7 bases. With V trimmed by 4 bases and J by 6 bases, 12 bases remained unmatched. This CDR3 has 16 amino acids. Germline V lookup: CDR1 SNHLY, CDR2 FYNNEI. CDR3 nucleotides: TGTGCCAGCAGTGCTGGCGGGGGTGAGGGAGGAAACATTCAGTACTTC. This translates into CASSAGGGEGGNIQYF.

V and J are TRBV7-2 and TRBJ1-1; D is unclear. In germline, CDR1 is SGHTA, CDR2 FQGNSA. The CDR3 contains 13 residues. V was trimmed by 1 base and J by 4 bases, leaving 7 bases between them. CDR3 bases: TGTGCCAGCAGCTTAGTCGCCTCCACTGAAGCTTTCTTT. Its protein product is CASSLVASTEAFF.

This clonotype was detected only a few times. The chain combines TRBV4-1 with TRBJ2-2; D might be TRBD1 or TRBD2, each matching 7 bases. In germline, CDR1 is MGHRA, CDR2 YSYEKL. The V end lost 4 bases, the J end lost 6 bases, and 21 bases lay between the germline ends. The CDR3 extends over 17 amino acids. This chain's CDR3 is CASSPGGGRGRAGELFF. Written as DNA, the CDR3 is TGCGCCAGCAGCCCAGGGGGGGGGCGCGGTCGAGCCGGGGAGCTGTTTTTT.

This clonotype was observed at least ten times. This sequence joins TRBV6-1 and TRBJ2-5; the D is unclear. V was clipped by 5 bases and J by 4 bases, with 8 bases between them. This CDR3 spans 12 amino acids. Germline CDR1 reads MNHNS; CDR2 reads SASEGT. CDR3 in amino acids: CASSTGRETQYF. For the CDR3, the DNA is TGTGCCAGCAGTACGGGTAGAGAGACCCAGTACTTC.

This clonotype came up many times. The J gene is TRBJ1-2, the V gene TRBV19; 8 bases are a match to TRBD1. Germline CDR1 and CDR2: LNHDA and SQIVND (reference sequence). The CDR3 contains 14 residues. V shed 4 bases, J shed 9 bases, and the junction held 10 bases outside the gene matches. The CDR3 DNA is TGTGCCAGTAGTACGTTCAGGGGGCTTTTGAGCTACACCTTC. It encodes CASSTFRGLLSYTF.

This clonotype occurred many times. This chain connects TRBV27 to TRBJ2-7, with TRBD1 matching 7 bases. The germline gives CDR1 MNHEY, CDR2 SMNVEV (reference sequence). The CDR3 loop spans 14 amino acids. Losses at the gene ends were 6 bases for V and 0 bases for J; bases not matched to a gene: 5. This CDR3 reads CASSVTGSSYEQYF. CDR3 in DNA: TGTGCCAGCAGCGTGACAGGGAGCTCCTACGAGCAGTACTTC.

This clonotype was observed at least ten times. This chain links TRBV5-1 with TRBJ2-7, with D possibly being TRBD2 (5 bases). This CDR3 contains 13 residues. Between the trimmed V and J ends, which lost 0 bases and 2 bases, there was a span of 6 bases. Germline V gene lookup returns CDR1 SGHRS and CDR2 YFSETQ. Here the CDR3 DNA reads TGCGCCAGCAGCTTGGAACTAGCCTACGAGCAGTACTTC. It translates to CASSLELAYEQYF.

V gene TRBV28 combines with J gene TRBJ2-7; 9 bases fit TRBD1. CDR3 size: 13 residues. V gave up 6 bases and J gave up 4 bases; unmatched junction bases: 4. Looked up from germline, CDR1 is MDHEN and CDR2 is SYDVKM. The CDR3 DNA sequence: TGTGCCAGCAGCCGACAGGGGGGTTACGAGCAGTACTTC. Translating gives CASSRQGGYEQYF.

This clonotype was detected a few times. This sequence may be a read error, since a much larger clone differs from it by one base. The chain uses TRBV20-1 and TRBJ1-2; D is undetermined. The V gene's germline CDR1 is DFQATT and CDR2 SNEGSKA (reference sequence). CDR3 length equals 17 residues. Trimming pared 5 bases from V and 3 bases from J, leaving 25 bases between. This chain's CDR3 is CSAFRQAPHDLDYGYTF. CDR3 in DNA: TGCAGTGCTTTCAGGCAGGCTCCACACGATTTGGACTATGGCTACACCTTC.

This clonotype has just a few counts. The chain has TRBV12-3 or TRBV12-4 and TRBJ1-1, with a tentative D call TRBD1 (5 bases). The V and J ends lost 6 bases and 8 bases respectively, with 10 bases between them. There are 11 residues in the CDR3. The CDR3: CASSIRGEAFF. CDR3 coding DNA: TGTGCCAGCAGCATAAGGGGCGAAGCTTTCTTT.